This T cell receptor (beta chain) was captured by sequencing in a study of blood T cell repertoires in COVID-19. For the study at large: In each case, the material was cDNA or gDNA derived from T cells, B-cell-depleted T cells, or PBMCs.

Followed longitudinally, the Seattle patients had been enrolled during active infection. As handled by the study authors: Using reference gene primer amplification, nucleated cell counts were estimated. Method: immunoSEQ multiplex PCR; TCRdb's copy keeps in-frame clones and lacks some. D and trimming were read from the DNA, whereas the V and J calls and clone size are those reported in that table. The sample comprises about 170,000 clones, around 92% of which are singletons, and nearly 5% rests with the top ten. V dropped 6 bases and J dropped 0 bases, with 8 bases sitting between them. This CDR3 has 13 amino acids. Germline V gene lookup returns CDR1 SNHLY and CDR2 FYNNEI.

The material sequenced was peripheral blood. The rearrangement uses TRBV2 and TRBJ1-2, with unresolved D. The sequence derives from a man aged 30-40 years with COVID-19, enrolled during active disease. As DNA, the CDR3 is TGTGCCAGCAGCATACAAACTAACTATGGCTACACCTTC. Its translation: CASSIQTNYGYTF.